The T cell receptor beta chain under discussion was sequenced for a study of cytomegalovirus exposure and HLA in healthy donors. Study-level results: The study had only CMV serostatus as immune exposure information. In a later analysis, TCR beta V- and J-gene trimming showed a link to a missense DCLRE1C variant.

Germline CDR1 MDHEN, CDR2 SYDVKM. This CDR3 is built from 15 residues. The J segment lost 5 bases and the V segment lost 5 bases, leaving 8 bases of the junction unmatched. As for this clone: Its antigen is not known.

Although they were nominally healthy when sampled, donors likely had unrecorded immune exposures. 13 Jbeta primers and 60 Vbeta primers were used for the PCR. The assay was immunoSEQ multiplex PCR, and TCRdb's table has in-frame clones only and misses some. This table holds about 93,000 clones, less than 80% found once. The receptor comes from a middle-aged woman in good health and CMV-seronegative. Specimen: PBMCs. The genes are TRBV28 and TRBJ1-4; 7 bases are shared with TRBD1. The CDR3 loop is CASSLTGTVNEKLFF. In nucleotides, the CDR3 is TGTGCCAGCAGTCTTACCGGGACAGTGAATGAAAAACTGTTTTTT.